This is a list of T cell receptor beta chains from one sample in a study of blood T cell repertoires in COVID-19. Sequencing was performed with immunoSEQ multiplex PCR; in TCRdb, only in-frame clones are kept and a portion is missing. The repertoire consists of about 69,000 clones, with approximately 84% occurring once and the leading ten covering 16%. Sequencing was done on a sample of peripheral blood. These receptors were collected from a man aged 35 to 55 with COVID-19, enrolled during active disease. CDR3s include the opening cysteine and the closing phenylalanine or tryptophan. Each record gives: V gene, clone size, J gene, D gene, CDR3 protein, CDR3 DNA. D genes are given only for firm matches. A row's size may be missing; if present it is once, few, many or a size class.

>TRBV4-1|-|TRBJ2-2|-
CASSQGSGALNTGELFF
TGCGCCAGCAGCCAAGGTAGTGGGGCGCTGAACACCGGGGAGCTGTTTTTT
>TRBV15|-|TRBJ1-6|-
CATSLPLEGNSPLHF
TGTGCCACCAGCCTCCCACTAGAAGGGAATTCACCCCTCCACTTT
>TRBV10-2|-|TRBJ1-2|-
CASSVSYRDYGYTF
TGCGCCAGCAGTGTATCGTACAGGGATTATGGCTACACCTTC
>TRBV10-3|-|TRBJ1-2|-
CAISESLVRTNYGYTF
TGTGCCATCAGTGAATCCCTAGTCCGGACTAACTATGGCTACACCTTC
>TRBV30|-|TRBJ1-6|-
CAWAPGYYNSPLHF
TGTGCCTGGGCCCCAGGTTACTATAATTCACCCCTCCACTTT
>TRBV7-7|-|TRBJ2-5|-
CASSLDGIGMETQYF
TGTGCCAGCAGCTTAGATGGGATCGGGATGGAGACCCAGTACTTC
>TRBV27|-|TRBJ2-3|TRBD2
CASSSRTSGADTQYF
TGTGCCAGCAGTTCCCGGACTAGCGGGGCAGATACGCAGTATTTT
>TRBV7-9|once|TRBJ2-7|TRBD2
CASEGGREQYF
TGTGCCAGCGAGGGAGGGCGCGAGCAGTACTTC
>TRBV5-1|many|TRBJ2-7|TRBD1
CASSLGQGFNEQYF
TGCGCCAGCAGCCTGGGACAGGGGTTCAACGAGCAGTACTTC
>TRBV2|-|TRBJ1-1|-
CASSGYKGVGTEAFF
TGTGCCAGCAGTGGATACAAGGGGGTGGGCACTGAAGCTTTCTTT
>TRBV2|-|TRBJ1-5|TRBD1
CASSYGQVSNQPQHF
TGTGCCAGCAGCTACGGACAGGTTAGCAATCAGCCCCAGCATTTT
>TRBV7-6|-|TRBJ2-1|TRBD2
CASSLARAGGPYNEQFF
TGTGCCAGCAGCTTAGCGAGGGCGGGGGGCCCCTACAATGAGCAGTTCTTC
>TRBV4-1|many|TRBJ1-6|-
CASSQEVTGESPLHF
TGCGCCAGCAGCCAAGAAGTGACAGGTGAATCACCCCTCCACTTT
>TRBV5-5|once|TRBJ2-7|-
CASSLGGHYEQYF
TGTGCCAGCAGCTTAGGGGGACACTACGAGCAGTACTTC
>TRBV7-9|-|TRBJ1-1|-
CASSSQGSRVTEAFF
TGTGCCAGCAGCTCGCAGGGTAGTCGGGTCACTGAAGCTTTCTTT
>TRBV9|-|TRBJ2-7|TRBD2
CASSGGGFSYEQYF
TGTGCCAGCAGCGGCGGGGGATTCTCCTACGAGCAGTACTTC
>TRBV6-1|-|TRBJ2-1|TRBD1
CASSERPGGYEQFF
TGTGCCAGCAGTGAGCGGCCAGGGGGATATGAGCAGTTCTTC
>TRBV29-1|-|TRBJ2-5|TRBD2
CSGTLNSGGEETQYF
TGCAGCGGGACCCTGAATAGCGGGGGGGAAGAGACCCAGTACTTC
>TRBV7-9|once|TRBJ2-3|-
CASIPGGDTQYF
TGTGCCAGCATCCCTGGGGGGGATACGCAGTATTTT
>TRBV7-9|-|TRBJ2-7|-
CASSSPGSEQYF
TGTGCCAGCAGCTCCCCCGGGAGCGAGCAGTACTTC
>TRBV29-1|-|TRBJ2-7|TRBD2
CSVQKSGGAYEQYF
TGCAGCGTCCAGAAAAGCGGGGGTGCCTACGAGCAGTACTTC
>TRBV11-2|-|TRBJ2-5|TRBD1
CASSLGDREQETQYF
TGTGCCAGCAGCTTAGGGGACAGGGAACAAGAGACCCAGTACTTC
>TRBV6-5|-|TRBJ1-5|-
CASRGPDPFQPQHF
TGTGCCAGCAGGGGGCCCGACCCATTCCAGCCCCAGCATTTT
>TRBV6-5|-|TRBJ2-7|-
CATWGDSTYEQYF
TGTGCCACTTGGGGGGACAGTACCTACGAGCAGTACTTC
>TRBV11-2|-|TRBJ2-7|-
CASSLNRATNEQYF
TGTGCCAGCAGCTTAAACAGGGCCACTAACGAGCAGTACTTC
>TRBV7-7|-|TRBJ1-4|-
CASSLGAREKLFF
TGTGCCAGCAGCTTAGGGGCGCGAGAAAAACTGTTTTTT
>TRBV7-8|-|TRBJ1-1|-
CASSLGTVMGTEAFF
TGTGCCAGCAGCTTAGGGACAGTAATGGGCACTGAAGCTTTCTTT
>TRBV3-1/TRBV3-2|-|TRBJ1-3|-
CASSQPAGSGNTIYF
TGTGCCAGCAGCCAACCAGCAGGGTCCGGAAACACCATATATTTT
>TRBV7-6|-|TRBJ2-1|-
CASSLGGSGSSYNEQFF
TGTGCCAGCAGCTTAGGGGGTAGCGGAAGCTCCTACAATGAGCAGTTCTTC
>TRBV7-9|-|TRBJ1-4|-
CASSLRATNEKLFF
TGTGCCAGCAGCTTGCGAGCAACTAATGAAAAACTGTTTTTT
>TRBV7-8|-|TRBJ2-3|TRBD2
CASSLARLAGPRDTQYF
TGTGCCAGCAGCTTAGCGCGACTAGCGGGGCCGAGGGATACGCAGTATTTT